This T cell receptor beta chain was found in a study of shared clonotypes between healthy human individuals. Turning to the study itself: The composition of the donors was two women and a few men aged 18 to 49. Study-wide results and limits: Naive subsets usually exceeded memory subsets in estimated richness. The naive CD4 repertoires of a few donors were compared, and around 5% of clonotypes were shared.

As regards this clone: Its antigen remains unidentified.

With V trimmed by 1 base and J by 7 bases, 4 bases remained unmatched. Germline loops: CDR1 LNHDA, CDR2 SQIVND (reference sequence). The CDR3 is 15 amino acids. Execution of the assay was at deep level. Produced via immunoSEQ multiplex PCR; TCRdb's table is partial and in-frame only. The sample yields about 710,000 clones, 55% to 75% seen once. Sequencing used memory CD4+ T cells sorted from blood. The subset is: CD45RA-negative fraction. The sequence came from a woman aged 25-40 years in good health. The V gene is TRBV19, the J gene TRBJ2-4, with 10 bases fitting TRBD1. The CDR3 DNA reads TGTGCCAGTAGTATAGGGACAGGGGGACTGAACATTCAGTACTTC. Translation: CASSIGTGGLNIQYF. The full variable domain, its missing parts supplied by reference TRBV19 and TRBJ2-4, is DGGITQSPKYLFRKEGQNVTLSCEQNLNHDAMYWYRQDPGQGLRLIYYSQIVNDFQKGDIAEGYSVSREKKESFPLTVTSAQKNPTAFYLCASSIGTGGLNIQYFGAGTRLSVL.